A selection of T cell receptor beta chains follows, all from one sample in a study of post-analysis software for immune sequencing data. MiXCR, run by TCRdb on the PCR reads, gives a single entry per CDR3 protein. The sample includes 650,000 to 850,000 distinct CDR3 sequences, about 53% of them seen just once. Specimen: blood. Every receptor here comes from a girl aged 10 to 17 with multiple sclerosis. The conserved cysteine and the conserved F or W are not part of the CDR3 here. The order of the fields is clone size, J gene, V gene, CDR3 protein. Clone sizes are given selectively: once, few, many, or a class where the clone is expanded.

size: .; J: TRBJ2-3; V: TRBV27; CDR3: ASSPTYADTQY
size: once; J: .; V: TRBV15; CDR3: ATSIAGSSYNEQY
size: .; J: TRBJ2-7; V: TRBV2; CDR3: ASTMWASSYEQY
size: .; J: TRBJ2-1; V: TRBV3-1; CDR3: ASSQGPQPHYNEQF
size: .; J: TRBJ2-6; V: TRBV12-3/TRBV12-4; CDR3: ASRPGLPSSGANVLT
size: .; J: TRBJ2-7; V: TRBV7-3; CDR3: ASSPPNRRTYEQY
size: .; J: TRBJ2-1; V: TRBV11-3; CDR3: ASSLTSLDYNEQF
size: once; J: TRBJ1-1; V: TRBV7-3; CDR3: ASSLGEDTEAF
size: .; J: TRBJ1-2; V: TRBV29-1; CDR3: SGERGPAGGYT
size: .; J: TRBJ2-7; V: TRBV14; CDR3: ASSPVTTTGREPYEQY
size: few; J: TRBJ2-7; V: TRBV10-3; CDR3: AIRSGQPYEQY
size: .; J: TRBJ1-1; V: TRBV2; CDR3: ASSDRYEAF
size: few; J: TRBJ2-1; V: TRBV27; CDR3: ASSTRLAGNNEQF
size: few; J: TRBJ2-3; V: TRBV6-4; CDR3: ASSDSTAGHTDTQY
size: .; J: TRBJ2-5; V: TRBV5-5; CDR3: ASSEGTAISLWTQY
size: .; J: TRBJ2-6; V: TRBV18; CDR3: ASSLGEAGANVLT
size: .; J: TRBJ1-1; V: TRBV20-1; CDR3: SARAGGQMNTEAF
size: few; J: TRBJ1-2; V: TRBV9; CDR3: ASGRTGTEANYGYT
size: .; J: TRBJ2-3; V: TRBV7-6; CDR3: ASSLIVGETGDTQY
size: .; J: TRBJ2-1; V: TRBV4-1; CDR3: ASSQDRTGNDEQF
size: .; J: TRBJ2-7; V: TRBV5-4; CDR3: ASSLRDSPPYEQY
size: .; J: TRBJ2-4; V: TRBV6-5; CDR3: ASSPLGQLAKNIQY
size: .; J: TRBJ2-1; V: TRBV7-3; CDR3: ASSSAPAGYEQF
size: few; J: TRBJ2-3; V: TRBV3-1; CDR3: ASSRRDTDTQY
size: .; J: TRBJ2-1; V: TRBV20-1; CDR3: SALDLPLVLENNEQF
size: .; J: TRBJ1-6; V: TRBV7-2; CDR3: ASSLDGHRGSPPH
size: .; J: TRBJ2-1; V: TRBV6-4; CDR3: ASSDSGSSGRGCYEQF
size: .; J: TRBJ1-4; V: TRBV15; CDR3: ATSRDWVDGDEKLF
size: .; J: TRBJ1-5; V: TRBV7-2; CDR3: ASSLGTLQPQH
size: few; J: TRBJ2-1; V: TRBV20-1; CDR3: SARYRRGQGSNEQF
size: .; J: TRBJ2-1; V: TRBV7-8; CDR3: ASSPYYSGNEQF
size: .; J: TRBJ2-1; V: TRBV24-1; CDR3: ATSDFSEGALNEQF
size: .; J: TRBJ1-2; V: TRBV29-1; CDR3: SVEDQRQAILYGYT
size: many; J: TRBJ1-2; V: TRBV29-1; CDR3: SVEDRGTGGAYT
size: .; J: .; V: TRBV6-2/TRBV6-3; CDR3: ASSGDWDIQY
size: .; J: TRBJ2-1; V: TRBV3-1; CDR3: ASSQARTGNQQF
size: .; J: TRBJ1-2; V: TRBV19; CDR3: ASTSLTGNYGYT
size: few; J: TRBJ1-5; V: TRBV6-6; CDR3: ASRDRGRQSNQPQH